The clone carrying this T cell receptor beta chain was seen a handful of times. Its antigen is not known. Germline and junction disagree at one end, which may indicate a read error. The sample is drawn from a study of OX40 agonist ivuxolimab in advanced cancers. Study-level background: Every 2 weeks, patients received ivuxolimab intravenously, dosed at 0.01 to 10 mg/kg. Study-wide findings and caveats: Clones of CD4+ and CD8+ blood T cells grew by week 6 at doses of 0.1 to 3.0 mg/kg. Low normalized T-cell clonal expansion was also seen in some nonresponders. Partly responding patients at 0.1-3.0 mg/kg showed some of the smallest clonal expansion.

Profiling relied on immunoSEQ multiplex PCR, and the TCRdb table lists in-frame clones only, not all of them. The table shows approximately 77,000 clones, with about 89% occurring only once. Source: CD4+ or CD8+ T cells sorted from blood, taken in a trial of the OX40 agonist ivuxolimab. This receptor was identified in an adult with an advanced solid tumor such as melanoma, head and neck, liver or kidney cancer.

CDR3 protein: CASSLVQLLGASGTTIYF. The CDR3 region has the DNA TGTGCCAGCAGCTTAGTACAGCTCCTTGGGGCTTCTGGAACCACCATATATTTT. The chain joins TRBV7-2 to TRBJ1-3, with D tentatively TRBD1 (5 bases). The CDR3 sequence is 18 residues long. The germline V gene encodes CDR1 SGHTA and CDR2 FQGNSA.